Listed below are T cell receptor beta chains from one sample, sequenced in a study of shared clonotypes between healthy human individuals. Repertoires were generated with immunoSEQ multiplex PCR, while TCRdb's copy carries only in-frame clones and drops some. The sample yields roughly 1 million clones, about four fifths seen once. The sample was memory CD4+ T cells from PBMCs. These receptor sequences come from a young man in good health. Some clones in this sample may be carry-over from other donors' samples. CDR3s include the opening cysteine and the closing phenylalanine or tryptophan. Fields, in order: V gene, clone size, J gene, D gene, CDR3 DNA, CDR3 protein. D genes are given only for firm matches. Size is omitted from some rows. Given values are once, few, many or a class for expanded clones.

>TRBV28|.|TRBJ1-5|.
TGTGCCAGCAGGCCGGCCGGGTATCGTCAGCCCCAGCATTTT
CASRPAGYRQPQHF
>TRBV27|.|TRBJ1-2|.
TGTGCCAGCAGTTACAAAGGGGGGGGCTATGGCTACACCTTC
CASSYKGGGYGYTF
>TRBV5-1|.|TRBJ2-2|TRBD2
TGCGCCAGCAGCCCGGGGACTAGCGGAGGACGCGGGGAGCTGTTTTTT
CASSPGTSGGRGELFF
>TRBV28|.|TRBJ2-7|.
TGTGCCAGCAGTTCCCCCTCTAGCGTCTACGAGCAGTACTTC
CASSSPSSVYEQYF
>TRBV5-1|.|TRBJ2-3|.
TGCGCCAGCAGCTTGGAGATAGCGGTAACAGATACGCAGTATTTT
CASSLEIAVTDTQYF
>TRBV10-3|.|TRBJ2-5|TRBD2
TGTGCCATCAGGGGGTCCTTGGGACTAGCGGAGACCCAAAGAGAGACCCAGTACTTC
CAIRGSLGLAETQRETQYF
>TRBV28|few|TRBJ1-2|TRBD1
TGTGCCAGCAGTTTACTCCATCTAGCGTCCGACAGGGGGTCTGGCTACACCTTC
CASSLLHLASDRGSGYTF
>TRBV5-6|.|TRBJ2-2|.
TGTGCCAGCAGCGCTGGAAGGGCCGGGGAGCTGTTTTTT
CASSAGRAGELFF
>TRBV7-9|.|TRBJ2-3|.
TGTGCCAGCAGCCGAGGAGGCAGGCTTGATACGCAGTATTTT
CASSRGGRLDTQYF
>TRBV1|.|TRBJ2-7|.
TGCACCAGCAGCCAAGGCCGCCCCGCAAGCTCCTACGAGCAGTACTTC
CTSSQGRPASSYEQYF
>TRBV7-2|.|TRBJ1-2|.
TGTGCCAGCAGCTTAGCGATCGCGTATGGCTACACCTTC
CASSLAIAYGYTF
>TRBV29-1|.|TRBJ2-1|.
TGCAGCGTTAGGTCGGTAGGTAGCTCCTACAATGAGCAGTTCTTC
CSVRSVGSSYNEQFF
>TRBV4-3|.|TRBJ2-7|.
TGCGCCAGCAGCCAAGTGCAGGTCGGGGGCTACGAGCAGTACTTC
CASSQVQVGGYEQYF
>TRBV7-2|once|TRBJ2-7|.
TGTGCCAGCAGCTCACAGGGAGGGCCTTACGAGCAGTACTTC
CASSSQGGPYEQYF
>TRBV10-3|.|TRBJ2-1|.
TGTGCCATCAGTGAATCGGCTTACAATGAGCAGTTCTTC
CAISESAYNEQFF
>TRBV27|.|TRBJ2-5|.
TGTGCCAGCAGTTTATTCGGCGCAATCCAAGAGACCCAGTACTTC
CASSLFGAIQETQYF
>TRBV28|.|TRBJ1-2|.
TGTGCCAGCAGTTCCGCAGGGCCTTCGAACTATGGCTACACCTTC
CASSSAGPSNYGYTF
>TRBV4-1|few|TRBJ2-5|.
TGCGCCAGCAGCCAAGCTAGGGGCCAAGAGACCCAGTACTTC
CASSQARGQETQYF
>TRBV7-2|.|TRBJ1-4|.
TGTGCCAGCAGCTCTATAAGGGGGGCAGGGGAAAAACTGTTTTTT
CASSSIRGAGEKLFF
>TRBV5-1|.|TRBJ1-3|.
TGCGCCAGCAGCTTCAGGGGAACCTCTGGAAACACCATATATTTT
CASSFRGTSGNTIYF
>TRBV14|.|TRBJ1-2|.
TGTGCCAGCAGCCAAGCCGGGCAGATGGCTAACTATGGCTACACCTTC
CASSQAGQMANYGYTF
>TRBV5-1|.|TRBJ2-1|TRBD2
TGCGCCAGCAGCTCCCCGGGGAGGGGAGATGAGCAGTTCTTC
CASSSPGRGDEQFF
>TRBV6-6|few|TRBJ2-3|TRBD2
TGTGCCAGCAGTCCGCCGGGACTAGCCTACACAGATACGCAGTATTTT
CASSPPGLAYTDTQYF
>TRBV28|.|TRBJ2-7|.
TGTGCCAGCAGGACCCTGGGACCTACCTACGAGCAGTACTTC
CASRTLGPTYEQYF
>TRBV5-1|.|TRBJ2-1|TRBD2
TGCGCCAGCAGGGTCACTAGCGGGAGTGAGTTGCAGTTCTTC
CASRVTSGSELQFF
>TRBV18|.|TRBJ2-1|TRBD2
TGTGCCAGCTCACCTTGGGCTAGCGGGAATGAGCAGTTCTTC
CASSPWASGNEQFF
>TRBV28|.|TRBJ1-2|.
TGTGCCATCGGGGGGAGGGGGAATGGCTACACCTTC
CAIGGRGNGYTF
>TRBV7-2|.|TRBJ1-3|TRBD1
TGTGCCAGCAGCCCAGGGACAGGGTCGGACACCATATATTTT
CASSPGTGSDTIYF
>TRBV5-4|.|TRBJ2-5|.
TGTGCCAGCAGCTTGAGGGCAGACCAAGAGACCCAGTACTTC
CASSLRADQETQYF
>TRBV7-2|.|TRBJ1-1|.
TGTGCCAGCAGCTTAGCATACACAGGCGAGGCTTTCTTT
CASSLAYTGEAFF
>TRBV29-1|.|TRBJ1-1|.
TGCAGCGTTGGTCTGACGGGGGGGGGACTTGTCACTGAAGCTTTCTTT
CSVGLTGGGLVTEAFF
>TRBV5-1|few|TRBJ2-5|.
TGCGCCAGCAGCTTGGACAGGGCAAAGACCCAGTACTTC
CASSLDRAKTQYF
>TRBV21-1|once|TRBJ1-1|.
TGTGCCAGCAGCAAAGGCGCGGCGAGACCCTCGAGAATCACTGAAGCTTTCTTT
CASSKGAARPSRITEAFF
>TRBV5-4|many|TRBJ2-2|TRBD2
TGTGCCAGCAGCCGGACTAGCGGGACCGGCACCGGGGAGCTGTTTTTT
CASSRTSGTGTGELFF
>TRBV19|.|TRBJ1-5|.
TGTGCCAGTAGCTCGCGGAGAGGGGGCAATCAGCCCCAGCATTTT
CASSSRRGGNQPQHF